These 26 T cell receptor beta chains share one sample of origin, sequenced in a study of OX40 agonist ivuxolimab in advanced cancers. This table comes from immunoSEQ multiplex PCR, and its TCRdb copy is limited to in-frame clones, with some not included. The data contain 55,000 to 80,000 clones, about 90% of them singletons. Sequenced material: CD4+ or CD8+ T cells sorted from blood, taken in a trial of the OX40 agonist ivuxolimab. The source of these receptors is an adult with an advanced solid tumor such as melanoma, head and neck, liver or kidney cancer.

This rearrangement joins TRBV5-1 to TRBJ1-3; D is unclear. Deletions cut 3 bases from V and 0 bases from J, with 7 bases between. Per germline, CDR1 SGHRS and CDR2 YFSETQ. There are 14 residues in the CDR3. The CDR3 here is CASSSSGSGNTIYF. The DNA for the CDR3 is TGCGCCAGCAGCTCTTCCGGCTCTGGAAACACCATATATTTT.

The genes are TRBV16 and TRBJ1-1, with 7 bases aligning to TRBD1. The J segment lost 4 bases and the V segment lost 0 bases, leaving 5 bases of the junction unmatched. This CDR3 is built from 15 residues. Germline lookup yields CDR1 KGHSY and CDR2 FQNENV. CDR3 sequence reads: CASSQSAGGSTEAFF. Here the CDR3 DNA reads TGTGCCAGCAGCCAATCCGCAGGGGGAAGCACTGAAGCTTTCTTT.

The chain uses TRBV7-8 and TRBJ2-3; D possibly corresponds to TRBD1 (6 bases). Germline V gives CDR1 SGHVS, CDR2 FQNEAQ. The CDR3 has 17 residues. V was shortened by 1 base and J by 2 bases, with 16 bases between the two germline ends. CDR3 amino acids: CASSLEGWDKYTDTQYF. CDR3 DNA: TGTGCCAGCAGCTTAGAGGGATGGGACAAGTACACAGATACGCAGTATTTT.

The J gene is TRBJ2-2, the V gene TRBV27; a possible D gene is TRBD2 (5 bases). The CDR3 is 16 residues long. In germline, CDR1 is MNHEY, CDR2 SMNVEV (reference sequence). The V end lost 0 bases, the J end lost 1 base, and 9 bases lay between the germline ends. The CDR3: CASSLSPSLNTGELFF. The CDR3 bases are TGTGCCAGCAGTTTATCGCCTAGCTTGAACACCGGGGAGCTGTTTTTT.

This chain joins TRBV10-3 and TRBJ2-2; 9 positions agree with TRBD1. This CDR3 comprises 15 residues. The germline gives CDR1 ENHRY, CDR2 SYGVKD. V lost 6 bases to trimming and J lost 5 bases; unmatched junction nucleotides: 7. The chain's CDR3 is CAIRSWDRDTGELFF. DNA of the CDR3: TGTGCCATCAGGTCCTGGGACAGGGATACCGGGGAGCTGTTTTTT.

This chain links TRBV5-1 with TRBJ1-5; D not resolved. The CDR3 runs to 13 residues. Germline-derived CDR1 and CDR2 are SGHRS and YFSETQ. Trimming cost V 0 bases and J 3 bases, with 4 bases left between them. The CDR3, as DNA: TGCGCCAGCAGCTTGGGGGCCAATCAGCCCCAGCATTTT. Encoded protein: CASSLGANQPQHF.

This chain joins TRBV29-1 and TRBJ2-1; no firm D call. The CDR3 loop spans 13 amino acids. Per germline, CDR1 SQVTM and CDR2 ANQGSEA. Trimming left V 1 base short and J 11 bases short, with 15 bases between. In nucleotides, the CDR3 is TGCAGCGTTGAAGTTTCGAGTTCGGCTAAGCAGTTCTTC. Its protein product is CSVEVSSSAKQFF.

The V gene is TRBV28, the J gene TRBJ1-2; D unresolved. The CDR3 totals 14 residues. The V end was cut by 4 bases, the J end by 3 bases, with 12 bases between. Germline lookup yields CDR1 MDHEN and CDR2 SYDVKM. CDR3 DNA sequence: TGTGCCAGCAGTTCCTGGACCGGTGACTATGGCTACACCTTC. Amino acid sequence: CASSSWTGDYGYTF.

Regarding this clone: The junction departs from germline at one end; a sequencing error may be responsible. The rearrangement links TRBV5-1 to TRBJ2-7; TRBD1 matches 7 bases. The CDR3 is 11 residues long. Germline V gives CDR1 SGHRS, CDR2 YFSETQ. CDR3 in DNA: TGCGCCAGCAGCTTGGTGACAGGGCATCACTTC. This gives the protein CASSLVTGHHF.

The genes are TRBV29-1 and TRBJ1-1, with D unresolved. The CDR3 covers 12 residues. The V gene lost 6 bases and the J gene lost 0 bases, with 8 bases spanning the gap. Per the germline V gene, CDR1 is SQVTM and CDR2 is ANQGSEA. The CDR3 DNA follows: TGCAGCGTCACTCCTATGAACACTGAAGCTTTCTTT. The encoded protein is CSVTPMNTEAFF. Full variable domain (outside the CDR3, taken from reference TRBV29-1 and TRBJ1-1): SAVISQKPSRDICQRGTSLTIQCQVDSQVTMMFWYRQQPGQSLTLIATANQGSEATYESGFVIDKFPISRPNLTFSTLTVSNMSPEDSSIYLCSVTPMNTEAFFGQGTRLTVV.

The chain combines TRBV30 with TRBJ1-5; TRBD1 matches 8 bases. The CDR3 loop spans 16 amino acids. Trimming removed 3 bases from V and 1 base from J; junction bases left unmatched: 8. From germline, CDR1 is GTSNPN and CDR2 SVGIG (reference sequence). CDR3 DNA sequence: TGTGCCTGGAGAGACAGGGGAAGAGGCAGCAATCAGCCCCAGCATTTT. It translates to CAWRDRGRGSNQPQHF.

This clone appeared a single time. CDR3 DNA sequence: TGCGCCAGCAGCTTGGATGGCAGGGGGGGCCGAGGCACTGAAGCTTTCTTT. This codes for CASSLDGRGGRGTEAFF. This rearrangement joins TRBV5-1 to TRBJ1-1; 7 nucleotides agree with TRBD1. Per the germline V gene, CDR1 is SGHRS and CDR2 is YFSETQ. This CDR3 has 17 amino acids. The V and J ends lost 0 bases and 4 bases, in that order; junction bases with no gene match: 12.

The CDR3 protein is CASSLQGQPQHF. The CDR3 bases are TGTGCCAGCAGTTTACAGGGACAGCCCCAGCATTTT. The rearrangement uses TRBV28 and TRBJ1-5; D possibly corresponds to TRBD1 (5 bases). Germline V gives CDR1 MDHEN, CDR2 SYDVKM. The germline V and J ends were trimmed by 2 bases and 7 bases, with 6 bases remaining between them. This CDR3 spans 12 amino acids.

Here the CDR3 reads CASSLGWREGDNEQFF. In DNA, the CDR3 is TGTGCCAGCAGCTTAGGTTGGCGGGAGGGAGACAATGAGCAGTTCTTC. The chain recombines TRBV7-8 with TRBJ2-1; 9 bases line up with TRBD2. Germline CDR1 reads SGHVS; CDR2 reads FQNEAQ. The V segment lost 1 base and the J segment 5 bases; nucleotides outside the gene matches: 6. The CDR3 extends over 16 amino acids.

The genes are TRBV5-4 and TRBJ1-3; D may be TRBD1 (5 bases). V dropped 4 bases and J dropped 0 bases, with 20 bases sitting between them. Germline V gene data show CDR1 as SGHNT and CDR2 as YYREEE (reference sequence). The CDR3 consists of 18 residues. This chain's CDR3 is CASSRGRGDGLSGNTIYF. The CDR3 bases are TGTGCCAGCAGCCGGGGGAGGGGAGACGGCCTCTCTGGAAACACCATATATTTT.

V gene TRBV28 combines with J gene TRBJ2-2; either TRBD1 or TRBD2 may supply D (5 bases each). CDR1 and CDR2 (germline): MDHEN, SYDVKM. V was pared by 7 bases and J by 4 bases, with 16 bases between. This CDR3 is 15 amino acids long. The CDR3, as DNA: TGTGCCAGCATCTGGGGTGGGGCGGGCACCGGGGAGCTGTTTTTT. It codes for CASIWGGAGTGELFF. The entire variable domain, with the rest obtained from reference TRBV28 and TRBJ2-2, is as follows: DVKVTQSSRYLVKRTGEKVFLECVQDMDHENMFWYRQDPGLGLRLIYFSYDVKMKEKGDIPEGYSVSREKKERFSLILESASTNQTSMYLCASIWGGAGTGELFFGEGSRLTVL.

This clone was counted between two and nine times. The CDR3 DNA reads TGTGCCAGCAGCTGGGGGGACAGGGCATATGAGCAGTTCTTC. Its protein is CASSWGDRAYEQFF. The chain couples TRBV5-4 to TRBJ2-1, with TRBD1 matching over 9 bases. Germline V gene sequence: CDR1 SGHNT, CDR2 YYREEE (reference sequence). The CDR3 consists of 14 residues. V was clipped by 3 bases and J by 8 bases; unmatched bases: 6.

The chain recombines TRBV10-3 with TRBJ1-3; D possibly corresponds to TRBD1 (5 bases). CDR1 and CDR2 (germline): ENHRY, SYGVKD. The CDR3 runs 15 residues. V lost 4 bases, J lost 0 bases, and 10 bases lay in between. CDR3 nucleotide sequence: TGTGCCATCAGTGCCGACAGCGTCTCTGGAAACACCATATATTTT. Its translation is CAISADSVSGNTIYF.

This clone turned up a few times. V gene TRBV6-5 combines with J gene TRBJ2-7, with TRBD2 matching 10 bases. Germline assignment: CDR1 MNHEY and CDR2 SVGAGI. The ends lost 0 bases at V and 3 bases at J; junction bases unmatched: 5. This CDR3 is built from 16 residues. CDR3 residues: CASSYSAAGGIYEQYF. CDR3 DNA sequence: TGTGCCAGCAGTTACTCGGCAGCGGGAGGGATCTACGAGCAGTACTTC.

CDR3 sequence: CASSTGTGGSTDTQYF. The CDR3 DNA follows: TGCGCCAGCAGCACCGGGACAGGGGGTAGCACAGATACGCAGTATTTT. The V call is TRBV5-1, the J call TRBJ2-3, with 11 bases aligning to TRBD1. Germline V gene sequence: CDR1 SGHRS, CDR2 YFSETQ. The CDR3 is 16 amino acids. The V and J ends lost 4 bases and 0 bases, in that order; junction bases with no gene match: 4.

The genes are TRBV6-4 and TRBJ2-7; tentative D call: TRBD2 (6 bases). The CDR3 is made up of 13 amino acids. CDR1 and CDR2 from the germline V gene are MRHNA and SNTAGT. V was trimmed by 6 bases and J by 4 bases, leaving 13 bases between them. In DNA, the CDR3 is TGTGCCAGCAGCCGGGACGGGGGATACGAGCAGTACTTC. Translated: CASSRDGGYEQYF.

The DNA for the CDR3 is TGTGCTAGTGTGTGGGGGGGCACCGGGGAGCTGTTTTTT. Its translation is CASVWGGTGELFF. The gene calls are TRBV12-5 and TRBJ2-2; 7 nucleotides match TRBD2. The CDR3 has 13 amino acids. The germline V gene encodes CDR1 LGHNT and CDR2 FRNRAP. J was trimmed by 4 bases and V by 7 bases; bases with no gene match: 3.

The chain recombines TRBV7-9 with TRBJ2-2; 9 nucleotides match TRBD2. J gave up 3 bases and V 5 bases, and 7 bases lay outside the gene matches. CDR3 length equals 16 residues. From germline, CDR1 is SEHNR and CDR2 FQNEAQ (reference sequence). This CDR3 is CASSGNSGSHTGELFF. The DNA of the CDR3 is TGTGCCAGCAGCGGAAATAGCGGGAGCCACACCGGGGAGCTGTTTTTT.

The genes are TRBV19 and TRBJ2-5, with D hard to call. Trimming cost V 5 bases and J 3 bases, with 10 bases left between them. The CDR3 has 13 residues. CDR1 LNHDA and CDR2 SQIVND come from the germline V gene (reference sequence). The CDR3 DNA reads as TGTGCCAGTAGTCCTCGGATCAAAGAGACCCAGTACTTC. Translation gives CASSPRIKETQYF.

This chain connects TRBV28 to TRBJ1-3; D uncertain. V gave up 2 bases and J gave up 0 bases, with 5 bases separating them. From germline, CDR1 is MDHEN and CDR2 SYDVKM. The CDR3 has 14 amino acids. The DNA of the CDR3 is TGTGCCAGCAGTTTAGGAATCTCTGGAAACACCATATATTTT. This translates into CASSLGISGNTIYF.

Only a few counts were recorded for this clone. The chain carries TRBV28 and TRBJ2-1; no clear D gene. This CDR3 spans 12 amino acids. The V end was cut by 3 bases, the J end by 5 bases, with 5 bases between. Looked up from germline, CDR1 is MDHEN and CDR2 is SYDVKM. CDR3 DNA sequence: TGTGCCAGCAGTTTTACCGACAATGAGCAGTTCTTC. Encoded protein: CASSFTDNEQFF.